This is a list of T cell receptor beta chains from one sample in a study of blood T cell repertoires in COVID-19. Repertoires were generated with immunoSEQ multiplex PCR, while TCRdb's copy carries only in-frame clones and drops some. Here the sample spans about 20,000 clones, less than 85% being singletons. The specimen sequenced was peripheral blood. These TCRs come from a man older than 75 with acute or convalescent COVID-19. CDR3s include the opening cysteine and the closing phenylalanine or tryptophan. Each record gives: clone size, J gene, D gene, V gene, CDR3 DNA, CDR3 protein. D genes are given only for firm matches. Clone sizes are given selectively: once, few, many, or a class where the clone is expanded.

NA | TRBJ1-2 | NA | TRBV9 | TGTGCCAGCAGCGTAAGCGGTCAGGGGTTCTATGGCTACACCTTC | CASSVSGQGFYGYTF
medium-sized | TRBJ1-6 | TRBD1 | TRBV3-1/TRBV3-2 | TGTGCCAGCAGGCATTACCGGGACAGTAATTCACCCCTCCACTTT | CASRHYRDSNSPLHF
NA | TRBJ2-5 | NA | TRBV7-2 | TGTGCCAGCAGCCAAGCCAGGGACCAGTACTTC | CASSQARDQYF
NA | TRBJ2-7 | NA | TRBV11-2 | TGTGCCAGCAGCCACTATTCCTACGAGCAGTACTTC | CASSHYSYEQYF
once | TRBJ2-4 | TRBD1 | TRBV11-2 | TGTGCCAGCAGCTCGGACAGGGGAATAGCCAAAAACATTCAGTACTTC | CASSSDRGIAKNIQYF
NA | TRBJ2-1 | NA | TRBV5-6 | TGTGCCAGCGTGACAGGGAGGAGCAATGAGCAGTTCTTC | CASVTGRSNEQFF
NA | TRBJ2-5 | TRBD2 | TRBV30 | TGTGCCTGGAGTAGGGCTAGCGGGCTCCAAGAGACCCAGTACTTC | CAWSRASGLQETQYF
NA | TRBJ1-2 | TRBD1 | TRBV7-2 | TGTGCCAGCAGCCTACAGGGGTCAGCTAACTATGGCTACACCTTC | CASSLQGSANYGYTF
NA | TRBJ1-1 | NA | TRBV11-2 | TGTGCCAGCAGCCGCGGGAACACTGAAGCTTTCTTT | CASSRGNTEAFF
NA | TRBJ1-4 | TRBD1 | TRBV19 | TGTGCCAGTCGCCCGGAGCGGACAGGGGCATGGGGTACGATTAATGAAAAACTGTTTTTT | CASRPERTGAWGTINEKLFF
few | TRBJ2-7 | NA | TRBV14 | TGTGCCAGCAGCCAAGATAAATTTGCATACCCGGCGGCCTACTACGAGCAGTACTTC | CASSQDKFAYPAAYYEQYF
NA | TRBJ2-5 | TRBD1 | TRBV5-4 | TGTGCCAGCAGCTTCGGACAGGGAGGGACCCAGTACTTC | CASSFGQGGTQYF
NA | TRBJ2-2 | NA | TRBV5-4 | TGTGCCAGCAGCTTGGAGGTGGGAGGAGGGACCGGGGAGCTGTTTTTT | CASSLEVGGGTGELFF
NA | TRBJ1-3 | NA | TRBV7-9 | TGTGCCAGCAGCGTAGGCGGAGGAAACACCATATATTTT | CASSVGGGNTIYF
few | TRBJ1-2 | NA | TRBV5-1 | TGCGCCAGCAGCTTGGAGCTCCGGGACACCTCTAACTATGGCTACACCTTC | CASSLELRDTSNYGYTF
NA | TRBJ2-1 | TRBD2 | TRBV5-4 | TGTGCCAGCAGCTTGGACCAGGGCGGCGGGAGGGCCGAGAATGAGCAGTTCTTC | CASSLDQGGGRAENEQFF
once | TRBJ2-1 | TRBD2 | TRBV28 | TGTGCCAGCTATCCTCACCCGGGGTCTAGCGGGTACTCCTACAATGAGCAGTTCTTC | CASYPHPGSSGYSYNEQFF
NA | TRBJ2-1 | NA | TRBV11-3 | TGTGCCAGCAGCTTCCGTCAGGGGACCGACAATGAGCAGTTCTTC | CASSFRQGTDNEQFF
NA | TRBJ2-1 | NA | TRBV6-6 | TGTGCCAGCCTGGGAGCTCAGCGGGCGTCCGGGGAGCAGTTCTTC | CASLGAQRASGEQFF
NA | TRBJ2-5 | TRBD2 | TRBV5-1 | TGCGCCAGCAGCTCCAATAGCGGGAGTCAAGAGACCCAGTACTTC | CASSSNSGSQETQYF
NA | TRBJ1-5 | NA | TRBV4-2 | TGTGCCAGCAGCCAAGAATTGGGCAGGCAACAGCCCCAGCATTTT | CASSQELGRQQPQHF
NA | TRBJ2-3 | NA | TRBV7-2 | TGTGCCAGCAGCTCGCGGGACAGAGCCACAGATACGCAGTATTTT | CASSSRDRATDTQYF
NA | TRBJ1-2 | TRBD1 | TRBV28 | TGTGCCAGCAGTACAGGGGGCGGTTTGTTTGGCTACACCTTC | CASSTGGGLFGYTF
NA | TRBJ1-4 | NA | TRBV6-5 | TGTGCCAGCAGTTTGTCCCCGGGACTTTCATATGAAAAACTGTTTTTT | CASSLSPGLSYEKLFF
NA | TRBJ2-7 | TRBD1 | TRBV5-6 | TGTGCCAGCAGCGGAACCGGGACAGGGGAGCTCGAGCAGTACTTC | CASSGTGTGELEQYF
NA | TRBJ2-1 | TRBD2 | TRBV7-8 | TGTGCCAGCAGCCCGAAGTTAGCGGGAGCTCCGCCATACAATGAGCAGTTCTTC | CASSPKLAGAPPYNEQFF
NA | TRBJ2-5 | TRBD1 | TRBV11-3 | TGTGCCAGCAGCTCAACAGGGGGCGGAGAGACCCAGTACTTC | CASSSTGGGETQYF
NA | TRBJ2-5 | TRBD1 | TRBV19 | TGTGCCAGTAGTATGATTTCGGACAGGGGTTGGGAGACCCAGTACTTC | CASSMISDRGWETQYF
NA | TRBJ1-1 | NA | TRBV3-1/TRBV3-2 | TGTGCCAGCAGCCCCGGGGGGGCCACTGAAGCTTTCTTT | CASSPGGATEAFF
NA | TRBJ1-5 | NA | TRBV29-1 | TGCAGCGTTGTAGGAGGGGATGGCAATCAGCCCCAGCATTTT | CSVVGGDGNQPQHF
once | TRBJ1-5 | NA | TRBV4-1 | TGCGCCAGCAGCCCCCAAAGGGGGAATAGTCAGCCCCAGCATTTT | CASSPQRGNSQPQHF
NA | TRBJ1-2 | TRBD1 | TRBV24-1 | TGTGCCACCAGTGATTGGCTAAACGGGACAGGACTAGGCTATGGCTACACCTTC | CATSDWLNGTGLGYGYTF
NA | TRBJ1-3 | NA | TRBV28 | TGTGCCAGCCAGAGGGGGGGTTCTGGAAACACCATATATTTT | CASQRGGSGNTIYF
NA | TRBJ2-3 | TRBD2 | TRBV5-1 | TGCGCCAGCAGCTTGGCACTAGCGAGCACAGATACGCAGTATTTT | CASSLALASTDTQYF
NA | TRBJ1-1 | NA | TRBV9 | TGTGCCAGCAGCGTAGGCGACGCTTCCTGGGACACCATGAACACTGAAGCTTTCTTT | CASSVGDASWDTMNTEAFF
NA | TRBJ2-2 | TRBD1 | TRBV11-3 | TGTGCCAGCAGCTCACAGGGGGTCGGGGAGCTGTTTTTT | CASSSQGVGELFF
NA | TRBJ2-1 | TRBD2 | TRBV27 | TGTGCCAGCAGTGAAGGACTAGCGGGAGGGTACAATGAGCAGTTCTTC | CASSEGLAGGYNEQFF
NA | TRBJ1-3 | NA | TRBV7-9 | TGTGCCAGCAGACTTAGGGGGTCCGATACTCCTGGAAACACCATATATTTT | CASRLRGSDTPGNTIYF
NA | TRBJ2-1 | TRBD2 | TRBV19 | TGTGCCAGTAGTCCGAGACTAGCGGGAGGCCGGGGGGGTTTGAGGGAGCAGTTCTTC | CASSPRLAGGRGGLREQFF
once | TRBJ2-1 | NA | TRBV30 | TGTGCCTGGTTCGGAGTTGGAGTCGATGAGCAGTTCTTC | CAWFGVGVDEQFF
NA | TRBJ1-5 | NA | TRBV3-1/TRBV3-2 | TGTGCCAGCAGCCAATGGGGGGTGAGCAATCAGCCCCAGCATTTT | CASSQWGVSNQPQHF
NA | TRBJ1-6 | TRBD1 | TRBV19 | TGTGCCAGTGGGGACAGGGGGGTTTTTTCACCCCTCCACTTT | CASGDRGVFSPLHF
NA | TRBJ2-7 | TRBD2 | TRBV7-2 | TGTGCCAGCAGCTTAGGTAGCGGGAGGGCCAATTTCTACGAGCAGTACTTC | CASSLGSGRANFYEQYF
NA | TRBJ2-3 | NA | TRBV7-9 | TGTGCCAGCAGCTTAGCGCCGGGTACGCAGTATTTT | CASSLAPGTQYF
NA | TRBJ1-4 | NA | TRBV5-5 | TGTGCCAGCAGCTTACAGGCTTGGGGTGAAAAACTGTTTTTT | CASSLQAWGEKLFF
NA | TRBJ2-1 | TRBD1 | TRBV5-1 | TGCGCCAGCAGCTTACCGACAGGGGGCGTTTACAATGAGCAGTTCTTC | CASSLPTGGVYNEQFF
NA | TRBJ2-2 | NA | TRBV7-9 | TGTGCCAGCAGCTTAGCTCCCCGAGGTCCCTCACCCGGGGAGCTGTTTTTT | CASSLAPRGPSPGELFF
NA | TRBJ2-3 | NA | TRBV3-1/TRBV3-2 | TGTGCCAGCAGCCAGGGCAGACAATTAGGCACAGATACGCAGTATTTT | CASSQGRQLGTDTQYF
NA | TRBJ2-3 | TRBD2 | TRBV19 | TGTGCCAGTAGTATAGTTGGGGGAGGGACAGATACGCAGTATTTT | CASSIVGGGTDTQYF
NA | TRBJ1-3 | NA | TRBV28 | TGTGCCAGCAGTTCCCCGGGTTTCTCTGGAAACACCATATATTTT | CASSSPGFSGNTIYF
NA | TRBJ1-6 | NA | TRBV7-3 | TGTGCCAGCAGCCCGGACAGCAGAAATTCACCCCTCCACTTT | CASSPDSRNSPLHF
NA | TRBJ1-1 | TRBD1 | TRBV5-1 | TGCGCCAGCAGCCTCGGGACAGTGAACACTGAAGCTTTCTTT | CASSLGTVNTEAFF